A single T cell receptor beta chain is shown here with its context. The CDR3 sequence is 14 residues long. The ends were cut back, 1 base at V and 2 bases at J, with 9 bases in the middle. The germline V gene encodes CDR1 LGHDT and CDR2 YNNKEL (reference sequence). The repertoire was sequenced with immunoSEQ multiplex PCR; TCRdb's copy has only in-frame clones and lacks some. The sample has about 240,000 clones; around 83% are singletons. The sample originates from a study of blood T cell repertoires in COVID-19. At the level of the study: PBMCs, B-cell-depleted T cells, or T cells provided the cDNA or gDNA that made up the material.

What was sequenced was peripheral blood. The V call is TRBV3-1 (or the pseudogene TRBV3-2), the J call TRBJ2-7; D is unclear. This receptor was obtained from a woman between 55 and 75 years old with active or convalescent COVID-19. CDR3 DNA sequence: TGTGCCAGCAGCCAAGGGGCCAGTACCTACGAGCAGTACTTC. It specifies CASSQGASTYEQYF.